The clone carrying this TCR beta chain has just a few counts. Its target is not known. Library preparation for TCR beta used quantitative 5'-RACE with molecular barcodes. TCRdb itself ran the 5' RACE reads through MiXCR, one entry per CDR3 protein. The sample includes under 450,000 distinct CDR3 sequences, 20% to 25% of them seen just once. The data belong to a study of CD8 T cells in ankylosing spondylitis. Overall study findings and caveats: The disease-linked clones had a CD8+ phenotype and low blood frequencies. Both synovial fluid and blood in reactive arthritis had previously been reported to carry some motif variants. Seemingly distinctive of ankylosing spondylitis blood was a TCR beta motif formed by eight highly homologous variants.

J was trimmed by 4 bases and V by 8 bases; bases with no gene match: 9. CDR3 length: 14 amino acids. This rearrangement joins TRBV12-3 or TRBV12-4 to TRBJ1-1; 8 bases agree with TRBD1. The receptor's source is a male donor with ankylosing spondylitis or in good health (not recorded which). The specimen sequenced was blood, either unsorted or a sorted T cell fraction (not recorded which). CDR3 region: CASSGGRGGTEAFF. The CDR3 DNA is TGTGCCAGCTCAGGGGGCAGGGGTGGCACTGAAGCTTTCTTT.